This entry is about one T cell receptor beta chain. Its antigen is as yet unknown. Other nucleotide sequences from this sample produce the same CDR3. Both 60 Vbeta primers and 13 Jbeta primers went into the PCR. Clones were sequenced by immunoSEQ multiplex PCR, and TCRdb holds only the in-frame ones, with some missing. The sample yields some 110,000 clones, of which the top ten take up about 2.2%. Each donor was nominally healthy when sampled (though unrecorded immune exposures were likely). This entry belongs to a study of cytomegalovirus exposure and HLA in healthy donors. For the study at large: The Caucasian-associated ancestry cluster contained about 80% of the approximately 390 genotyped donors.

CDR3 size: 15 residues. Germline CDR1 reads SEHNR; CDR2 reads FQNEAQ (reference sequence). Trimming shortened V by 3 bases and J by 5 bases, and 14 bases separated the two germline ends. Study-wide points: As a later analysis showed, a missense DCLRE1C variant was linked to trimming of TCR beta V- and J-genes. In a later analysis, HLA-associated beta chains showed higher expansion and lower generation probabilities than comparable chains.

This chain joins TRBV7-9 and TRBJ2-1; maybe TRBD1 (5 bases). The clonotype was recovered from a man aged 35 to 55 in good health and CMV-seronegative. The sample was PBMCs. CDR3 bases: TGTGCCAGCAGCTTTATCGCCAAGGGGAACAATGAGCAGTTCTTC. Amino acid sequence: CASSFIAKGNNEQFF.